This passage covers 21 T cell receptor beta chains from one sample sequenced in a study of T cell responses to AZD1222 COVID-19 vaccine. Clones were sequenced by immunoSEQ multiplex PCR, and TCRdb holds only the in-frame ones, with some missing. The sample carries approximately 79,000 clones, 88% recorded once. The sample consisted of peripheral blood, taken on day 0 of AZD1222 vaccination. Source of these receptors: an adult in good health.

The chain uses TRBV6-6 and TRBJ1-5; 7 positions match TRBD1. The CDR3 sequence is 15 residues long. CDR1 and CDR2 (germline): MNHNY, SVGAGI (reference sequence). V gave up 5 bases and J gave up 4 bases; unmatched junction bases: 8. CDR3 nucleotide sequence: TGTGCCAGCAGTGCCCCAGGGGGGGCAAATCAGCCCCAGCATTTT. It translates to CASSAPGGANQPQHF.

This chain uses TRBV3-1 (or the pseudogene TRBV3-2) with TRBJ2-1; D call uncertain. In germline, CDR1 is LGHDT, CDR2 YNNKEL (reference sequence). The CDR3 runs to 14 residues. V dropped 2 bases and J dropped 3 bases, with 8 bases sitting between them. The CDR3 DNA reads as TGTGCCAGCAGCCAATCGGGCCACTACAATGAGCAGTTCTTC. This codes for CASSQSGHYNEQFF.

In this sample, this clone turned up a few times. The chain links TRBV7-9 to TRBJ1-2; no firm D call. V shed 4 bases and J shed 4 bases, with 4 bases lying between them. CDR3 length: 11 residues. Looked up from germline, CDR1 is SEHNR and CDR2 is FQNEAQ (reference sequence). The CDR3 is CASSSPYGYTF. CDR3 coding DNA: TGTGCCAGCAGCTCCCCCTATGGCTACACCTTC.

This rearrangement joins TRBV12-3 or TRBV12-4 to TRBJ1-2; D possibly corresponds to TRBD1 (5 bases). The CDR3 runs 13 residues. Trimming cost V 4 bases and J 0 bases, with 6 bases left between them. As DNA, the CDR3 is TGTGCCAGCAGTTGGGGGTCTAACTATGGCTACACCTTC. This codes for CASSWGSNYGYTF.

This clone was counted between two and nine times. The CDR3 nucleotides read TGTGCCAGCAGTGAAAACGGGTATAGCAATCAGCCCCAGCATTTT. Residues: CASSENGYSNQPQHF. This chain connects TRBV2 to TRBJ1-5, with D unclear. CDR3 length: 15 residues. The V end was cut by 2 bases, the J end by 0 bases, with 8 bases between. CDR1 and CDR2 from the germline V gene are SNHLY and FYNNEI.

This clone appeared a few times. The rearrangement uses TRBV29-1 and TRBJ2-1, with TRBD1 matching 7 bases. The V segment lost 2 bases and the J segment 6 bases; nucleotides outside the gene matches: 7. Germline values: CDR1 SQVTM, CDR2 ANQGSEA. The CDR3 contains 14 residues. This CDR3 reads CSVEREAGGNEQFF. The CDR3 region has the DNA TGCAGCGTTGAACGAGAGGCAGGGGGCAATGAGCAGTTCTTC.

This clone occurred once. The rearrangement uses TRBV7-8 and TRBJ2-5, with D perhaps given as TRBD1 or TRBD2 (6 bases each). This CDR3 has 17 amino acids. CDR1 is SGHVS, CDR2 FQNEAQ, per germline. Deletions cut 5 bases from V and 4 bases from J, with 23 bases between. The CDR3 loop is CASSRGATGRLSETQYF. Written as DNA, the CDR3 is TGTGCCAGCAGCCGAGGGGCTACAGGGAGGCTCTCAGAGACCCAGTACTTC. The variable domain in full, with the rest retrieved from reference TRBV7-8 and TRBJ2-5, is GAGVSQSPRYKVAKRGQDVALRCDPISGHVSLFWYQQALGQGPEFLTYFQNEAQLDKSGLPSDRFFAERPEGSVSTLKIQRTQQEDSAVYLCASSRGATGRLSETQYFGPGTRLLVL.

The chain links TRBV4-1 to TRBJ2-3; a possible D gene is TRBD1 (6 bases). The V end lost 0 bases, the J end lost 1 base, and 8 bases lay between the germline ends. Germline values: CDR1 MGHRA, CDR2 YSYEKL. The CDR3 sequence is 15 residues long. The chain's CDR3 is CASSQEYRGTDTQYF. For the CDR3, the DNA is TGCGCCAGCAGCCAAGAGTACAGGGGCACAGATACGCAGTATTTT.

This chain connects TRBV7-8 to TRBJ2-7; 8 nucleotides line up with TRBD1. V lost 8 bases, J lost 4 bases, and 13 bases stayed unmatched. Germline assignment: CDR1 SGHVS and CDR2 FQNEAQ. This CDR3 contains 15 residues. The CDR3 here is CASCQRQGQGYEQYF. DNA for the CDR3: TGTGCCAGCTGCCAACGACAGGGGCAAGGATACGAGCAGTACTTC.

This clone is termed medium-sized. The gene calls are TRBV13 and TRBJ1-3; D is ambiguous. V was trimmed by 5 bases and J by 2 bases, leaving 1 base between them. There are 11 residues in the CDR3. CDR1 is PRHDT and CDR2 is FYEKMQ in the germline V gene (reference sequence). The CDR3: CASSAGNTIYF. The CDR3 coding sequence is TGTGCCAGCAGCGCTGGAAACACCATATATTTT.

The V call is TRBV3-1 (or the pseudogene TRBV3-2), the J call TRBJ1-3; no clear D gene. V dropped 1 base and J dropped 5 bases, with 18 bases sitting between them. This CDR3 comprises 17 residues. Germline values: CDR1 LGHDT, CDR2 YNNKEL (reference sequence). The CDR3 loop is CASSQGEGYSTRNTIYF. As DNA, the CDR3 is TGTGCCAGCAGCCAAGGGGAGGGTTACTCAACCCGAAACACCATATATTTT.

J is TRBJ1-4 and V is TRBV19; maybe TRBD1 (5 bases). V was shortened by 3 bases and J by 14 bases, with 13 bases between the two germline ends. Germline V gene sequence: CDR1 LNHDA, CDR2 SQIVND (reference sequence). The CDR3 has 12 amino acids. CDR3 sequence (DNA): TGTGCCAGTAGTATCCAGGGAAGGAGCCTGTTTTTT. Protein sequence: CASSIQGRSLFF.

This clone is a singleton in its sample. This chain uses TRBV10-3 with TRBJ2-1; D not resolved. This CDR3 has 15 amino acids. Germline CDR1 is ENHRY and CDR2 is SYGVKD. V was clipped by 8 bases and J by 6 bases, with 20 bases between them. The CDR3 spells CAISGIGLVGNEQFF. CDR3 nucleotides: TGTGCCATCTCTGGTATTGGGCTTGTAGGCAATGAGCAGTTCTTC.

This chain links TRBV27 with TRBJ2-1; no clear D. V shed 2 bases and J shed 0 bases, with 2 bases lying between them. This CDR3 comprises 13 residues. Looked up from germline, CDR1 is MNHEY and CDR2 is SMNVEV (reference sequence). CDR3 coding DNA: TGTGCCAGCAGTTTAGGCTCCTACAATGAGCAGTTCTTC. It encodes CASSLGSYNEQFF.

This chain uses TRBV28 with TRBJ2-7; D call uncertain. The CDR3 consists of 14 residues. Germline values: CDR1 MDHEN, CDR2 SYDVKM. V lost 6 bases to trimming and J lost 1 base, with 13 bases between them. CDR3 amino acids: CASSPGTSSYEQYF. The CDR3 nucleotides read TGTGCCAGCAGCCCCGGAACGTCATCCTACGAGCAGTACTTC. Full variable domain (outside the CDR3, taken from reference TRBV28 and TRBJ2-7): DVKVTQSSRYLVKRTGEKVFLECVQDMDHENMFWYRQDPGLGLRLIYFSYDVKMKEKGDIPEGYSVSREKKERFSLILESASTNQTSMYLCASSPGTSSYEQYFGPGTRLTVT.

In DNA, the CDR3 is TGTGCCAGCAGTAAGGTGAACTATGGCTACACCTTC. Amino acids: CASSKVNYGYTF. This chain links TRBV28 with TRBJ1-2; D gene ambiguous. Germline V CDR1 and CDR2: MDHEN, SYDVKM. CDR3 length: 12 amino acids. Trimming removed 5 bases from V and 2 bases from J, with 6 bases in between.

The chain couples TRBV7-2 to TRBJ2-2; D ambiguous. Trimming shortened V by 5 bases and J by 2 bases, and 6 bases separated the two germline ends. This CDR3 has 13 residues. Germline V gives CDR1 SGHTA, CDR2 FQGNSA. CDR3 sequence (DNA): TGTGCCAGCAGCCGCTTTAACACCGGGGAGCTGTTTTTT. Residues: CASSRFNTGELFF.

This rearrangement joins TRBV6-5 to TRBJ1-2, with no clear D. The CDR3 sequence is 15 residues long. Germline V gene data show CDR1 as MNHEY and CDR2 as SVGAGI. Trimming took 5 bases from V and 8 from J, leaving 21 bases between them. The CDR3 DNA follows: TGTGCCAGCAGTCTTTATACGGGCCCCCGGAGGGGCTACACCTTC. Protein: CASSLYTGPRRGYTF.

The rearrangement links TRBV29-1 to TRBJ2-1, with 7 nucleotides matching TRBD2. V gave up 3 bases and J gave up 6 bases; unmatched junction bases: 17. Germline CDR1 and CDR2: SQVTM and ANQGSEA. This CDR3 has 17 residues. As DNA, the CDR3 is TGCAGCGTTGAGGGGGTTCGGAGCGGGAAGGTGTTCAATGAGCAGTTCTTC. This translates into CSVEGVRSGKVFNEQFF.

For the CDR3, the DNA is TGTGCCAGCAGGGAACTAGCGGTCAATGAGCAGTTCTTC. This encodes CASRELAVNEQFF. This chain uses TRBV14 with TRBJ2-1, with 8 bases lining up with TRBD2. V lost 6 bases to trimming and J lost 6 bases; unmatched junction nucleotides: 4. This CDR3 has 13 residues. Per the germline V gene, CDR1 is SGHDN and CDR2 is FVKESK.

The V call is TRBV29-1, the J call TRBJ1-6; D gene unclear. Germline CDR1 reads SQVTM; CDR2 reads ANQGSEA. The CDR3 has 14 amino acids. The V end lost 6 bases, the J end lost 5 bases, and 14 bases lay between the germline ends. Here the CDR3 reads CSVQEGRNNSPLHF. The CDR3 coding sequence is TGCAGCGTCCAGGAGGGCAGGAATAATTCACCCCTCCACTTT.